This T cell receptor (beta chain) was obtained from a study of blood T cell repertoires in COVID-19. At the level of the study: COVID-19 samples from acute and convalescent phases originated in the United States, Italy and Spain.

TCRdb's table, derived via immunoSEQ multiplex PCR, lists solely in-frame clones and lacks some. The table lists 140,000 or so clones, around 83% of them singletons. V lost 2 bases to trimming and J lost 4 bases, with 17 bases between them. Germline assignment: CDR1 MNHNS and CDR2 SASEGT. CDR3 size: 16 residues. The sequence was obtained from a man between 50 and 59 years old who had recovered from COVID-19. The sample was PBMCs or T cells enriched from blood (not recorded which). The V gene is TRBV6-1, the J gene TRBJ1-2; possible D gene TRBD1, 5 bases. The chain's CDR3 is CASSERIDSPFYGYTF. The CDR3 DNA follows: TGTGCCAGCAGTGAACGAATTGACAGCCCATTCTATGGCTACACCTTC.